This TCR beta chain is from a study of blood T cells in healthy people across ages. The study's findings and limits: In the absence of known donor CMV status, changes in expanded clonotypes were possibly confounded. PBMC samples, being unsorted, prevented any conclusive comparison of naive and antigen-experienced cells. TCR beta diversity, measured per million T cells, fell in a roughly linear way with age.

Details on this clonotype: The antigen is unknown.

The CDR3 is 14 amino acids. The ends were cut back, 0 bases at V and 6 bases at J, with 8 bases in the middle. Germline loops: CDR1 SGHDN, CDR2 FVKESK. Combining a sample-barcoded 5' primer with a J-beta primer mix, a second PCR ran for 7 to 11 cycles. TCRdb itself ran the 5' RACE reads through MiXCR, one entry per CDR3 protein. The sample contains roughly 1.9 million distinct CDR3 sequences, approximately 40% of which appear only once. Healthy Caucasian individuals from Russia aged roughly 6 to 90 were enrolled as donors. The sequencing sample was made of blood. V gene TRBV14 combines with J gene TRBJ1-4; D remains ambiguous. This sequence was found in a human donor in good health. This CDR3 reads CASSQDFHYEKLFF. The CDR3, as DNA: TGTGCCAGCAGCCAAGACTTTCACTATGAAAAACTGTTTTTT.